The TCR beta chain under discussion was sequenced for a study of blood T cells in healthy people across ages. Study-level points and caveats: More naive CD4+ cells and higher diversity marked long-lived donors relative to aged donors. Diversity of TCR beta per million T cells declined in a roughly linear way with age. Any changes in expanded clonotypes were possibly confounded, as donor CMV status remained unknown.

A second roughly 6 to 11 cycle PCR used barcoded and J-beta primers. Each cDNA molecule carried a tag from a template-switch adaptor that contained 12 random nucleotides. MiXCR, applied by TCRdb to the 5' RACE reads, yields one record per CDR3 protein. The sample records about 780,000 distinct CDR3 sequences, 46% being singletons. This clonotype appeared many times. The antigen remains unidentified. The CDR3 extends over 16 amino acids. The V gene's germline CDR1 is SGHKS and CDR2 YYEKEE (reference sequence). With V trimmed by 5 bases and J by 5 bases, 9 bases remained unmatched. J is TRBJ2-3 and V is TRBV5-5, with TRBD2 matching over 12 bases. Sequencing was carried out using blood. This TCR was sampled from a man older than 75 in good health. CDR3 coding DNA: TGTGCCAGCAGGTACCGACTAGCGGGAGCCCGAGATACGCAGTATTTT. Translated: CASRYRLAGARDTQYF.